The sample holds many counts of the clone carrying this TCR beta chain. For the second PCR, which ran for about 6 to 11 cycles, a sample-barcoded 5' primer and a J-beta primer mix were used. The template-switch adaptor was a 5' adaptor with 12 random nucleotides. It tagged each cDNA molecule. One entry per CDR3 protein, called by TCRdb with MiXCR from the 5' RACE reads. The sample contains under 950,000 distinct CDR3 sequences, roughly 20% of which appear only once. V was pared by 11 bases and J by 4 bases, with 15 bases between. This CDR3 has 13 amino acids. Germline CDR1 SEHNR, CDR2 FQNEAQ (reference sequence). These data originate in a study of blood T cells in healthy people across ages.

J is TRBJ1-5 and V is TRBV7-9; no firm D call. The clonotype originates from a man in his 70s in good health. Sequences were obtained from blood. This chain's CDR3 is CASRGARNQPQHF. DNA for the CDR3: TGTGCCTCGCGGGGAGCACGAAATCAGCCCCAGCATTTT.